The clone carrying this T cell receptor (beta chain) has only one observation. Followed over time, Seattle patients had been enrolled while infection was active. The sample belongs to a study of blood T cell repertoires in COVID-19. Study context: Italy, Spain and the United States were the sources of the convalescent and acute COVID-19 samples. T cells, B-cell-depleted T cells, or PBMCs provided the cDNA or gDNA that served as material.

As processed by the authors: Amplification of reference gene primers was used by the study to estimate nucleated cell counts. The method was immunoSEQ multiplex PCR; TCRdb's version includes in-frame clones alone and lacks a portion of them. V and J calls and clone size come straight from that table; D and trimming were deduced from the DNA. The table has 400,000 to 450,000 clones, 89% seen once. The CDR3 is made up of 14 amino acids. Sequencing was performed on peripheral blood. The TCR comes from a woman aged 40 to 49 with COVID-19, enrolled during active disease. The genes are TRBV21-1 and TRBJ1-2; the table's D gene call, TRBD1, was not cross checked with the DNA. TRBV21-1 corresponds to a pseudogene. CDR3: CASSKPDRDYGYTF. In DNA form, the CDR3 reads TGTGCCAGCAGCAAACCAGACAGGGACTATGGCTACACCTTC.